The next 3 T cell receptor beta chains were all read from a single sample in a study of T cells in Graves' hyperthyroidism and ophthalmopathy. Amplification yielded TCR beta CDR3 regions, with RNA transcripts as the source. A set of HTBI primers served as the primers for a first-round RT-PCR of the TCR CDR3. From the multiplex PCR reads, TCRdb called clonotypes with MiXCR, one entry per CDR3 protein. The table lists about 560,000 distinct CDR3 sequences, more than 45% of them singletons. The sequenced sample was peripheral blood or thyroid tissue (not recorded which). These receptors were obtained from a woman aged 18 to 35 with Graves' hyperthyroidism.

In this sample, this clonotype turned up many times. The chain couples TRBV10-3 to TRBJ1-1; no clear D. Germline-derived CDR1 and CDR2 are ENHRY and SYGVKD. V was shortened by 8 bases and J by 1 base, with 8 bases between the two germline ends. The CDR3 has 12 residues. The CDR3 region has the DNA TGTGCCATCGCTCGGGGGAACACTGAAGCTTTCTTT. This gives the protein CAIARGNTEAFF.

The rearrangement joins TRBV10-3 to TRBJ2-3, with 7 bases matching TRBD1. CDR3 size: 15 residues. Germline loops: CDR1 ENHRY, CDR2 SYGVKD. Trimming removed 5 bases from V and 3 bases from J; junction bases left unmatched: 8. This CDR3 is CAISLTGLMTDTQYF. CDR3 coding DNA: TGTGCCATCAGTCTGACAGGGCTCATGACAGATACGCAGTATTTT.

At least ten counts were recorded for this clonotype. The DNA of the CDR3 is TGTGCCATCAATAGTGCGGATACCTACGAGCAGTACTTC. Encoded protein: CAINSADTYEQYF. The genes are TRBV10-3 and TRBJ2-7; D is undetermined. The CDR3 has 13 residues. Germline V gene sequence: CDR1 ENHRY, CDR2 SYGVKD. The V end was cut by 7 bases, the J end by 2 bases, with 12 bases between.